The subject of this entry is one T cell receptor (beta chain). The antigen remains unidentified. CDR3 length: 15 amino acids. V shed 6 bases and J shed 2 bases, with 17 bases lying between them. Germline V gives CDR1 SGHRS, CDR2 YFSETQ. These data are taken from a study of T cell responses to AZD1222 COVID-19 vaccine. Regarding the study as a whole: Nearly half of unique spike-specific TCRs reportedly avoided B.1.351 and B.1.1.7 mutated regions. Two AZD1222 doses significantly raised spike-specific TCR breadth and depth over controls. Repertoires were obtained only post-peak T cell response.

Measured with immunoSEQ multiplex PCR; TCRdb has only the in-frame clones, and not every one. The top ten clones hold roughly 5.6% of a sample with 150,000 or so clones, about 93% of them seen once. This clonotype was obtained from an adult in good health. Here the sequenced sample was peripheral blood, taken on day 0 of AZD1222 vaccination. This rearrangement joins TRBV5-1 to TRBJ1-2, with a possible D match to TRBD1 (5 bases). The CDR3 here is CASTQGDATNYGYTF. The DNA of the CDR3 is TGCGCCAGCACCCAAGGGGACGCCACAAACTATGGCTACACCTTC.